A single sample gave rise to the 13 T cell receptor beta chains below, sequenced in a study of regulatory T cells in long-lasting Graves disease. Arm-PCR of CDR3 regions and iRepertoire HTBI primers were used to build TCR beta libraries. TCRdb reanalysed the multiplex PCR reads using MiXCR and keeps one entry per CDR3 protein. The repertoire holds roughly 360,000 distinct CDR3 sequences, with about an eighth as singletons. Time point given: newly diagnosed GD, antithyroid drugs for less than 3 months. PBMC-extracted RNA yielded the TCR library. The sample was also linked to a second study, of T cells in Graves' hyperthyroidism and ophthalmopathy.

The material sequenced was peripheral blood mononuclear cells (PBMCs), taken at new diagnosis, from a patient treated with antithyroid drugs. The receptor set was obtained from a woman between 18 and 29 years old with Graves disease.

This clonotype was detected many times. This chain joins TRBV12-3 or TRBV12-4 and TRBJ1-2; D is uncertain. Trimming stripped 5 bases from V and 7 bases from J, with 20 bases between. This CDR3 comprises 15 residues. CDR3 residues: CASSKSPGSLFGYTF. Here the CDR3 DNA reads TGTGCCAGCAGTAAATCACCGGGATCTCTGTTTGGCTACACCTTC.

This clonotype showed up just a few times. The V call is TRBV28, the J call TRBJ2-7; perhaps TRBD2 as D (5 bases). Germline CDR1 MDHEN, CDR2 SYDVKM. Trimming took off 6 bases at V and 4 bases at J, with 13 bases between the two ends. This CDR3 is 13 amino acids long. The CDR3 protein is CASRTGLGYEQYF. CDR3 DNA sequence: TGTGCCAGCAGGACCGGACTGGGGTACGAGCAGTACTTC.

The table lists this clonotype with many counts. The chain couples TRBV12-3 or TRBV12-4 to TRBJ1-5, with D possibly being TRBD1 (6 bases). The V end was cut by 8 bases, the J end by 4 bases, with 15 bases between. CDR3 length equals 14 residues. DNA for the CDR3: TGTGCCAGCCATATCGGGACAACGAATCAGCCCCAGCATTTT. Its translation is CASHIGTTNQPQHF.

This clonotype has more than one count but fewer than ten. The chain joins TRBV20-1 to TRBJ2-3; D not resolved. V shed 3 bases and J shed 4 bases, with 8 bases lying between them. Germline lookup yields CDR1 DFQATT and CDR2 SNEGSKA (reference sequence). The CDR3 is 12 amino acids. As DNA, the CDR3 is TGCAGTGCTAGTGAACCCGCAGATACGCAGTATTTT. Translating gives CSASEPADTQYF.

V and J are TRBV7-3 and TRBJ2-2; D is uncertain. CDR1 SGHTA and CDR2 FQGTGA come from the germline V gene. The CDR3 runs to 15 residues. V was cut by 3 bases and J by 4 bases, with 12 bases left in between. Here the CDR3 reads CASSFGLPITGELFF. Written as DNA, the CDR3 is TGTGCCAGCAGCTTTGGTCTCCCTATCACCGGGGAGCTGTTTTTT.

CDR3 nucleotide sequence: TGTGCCAGCTCAACGACAGGGGGCCGTAATGAAAAACTGTTTTTT. Translated, it gives CASSTTGGRNEKLFF. V usage is TRBV18 and J usage is TRBJ1-4; 10 nucleotides agree with TRBD1. Trimming at V came to 5 bases and at J to 4 bases, leaving 4 bases not matched to a gene. Looked up from germline, CDR1 is KGHSH and CDR2 is LQKENI. The CDR3 has 15 amino acids.

This clonotype was observed a few times. The chain joins TRBV6-1 to TRBJ2-1; no firm D call. Germline-derived CDR1 and CDR2 are MNHNS and SASEGT. CDR3 size: 13 residues. V dropped 7 bases and J dropped 5 bases, with 12 bases sitting between them. CDR3 protein: CASTLISHNEQFF. Written as DNA, the CDR3 is TGTGCCAGCACTTTGATTTCGCACAATGAGCAGTTCTTC.

In this sample, this clonotype turned up many times. The V call is TRBV2, the J call TRBJ1-2, with D perhaps matching TRBD1 (5 bases). The CDR3 extends over 17 amino acids. The germline V gene has CDR1 SNHLY and CDR2 FYNNEI. Trimming took off 7 bases at V and 2 bases at J, with 23 bases between the two ends. The CDR3 nucleotides are TGTGCCAGCACTATCTTTCCCAGGGACCTTATAAACTATGGCTACACCTTC. This sequence encodes CASTIFPRDLINYGYTF.

To note about this clonotype: A much larger clone differs from this one at a single base, so this may be a read error. The chain recombines TRBV28 with TRBJ1-2; D not resolved. Germline V gives CDR1 MDHEN, CDR2 SYDVKM. CDR3 length: 12 amino acids. V lost 2 bases and J 8 bases, leaving 9 bases between the germline ends. CDR3 sequence reads: CASSLPREGYTF. The CDR3 coding sequence is TGTGCCAGCAGTTTACCCCGGGAGGGCTACACCTTC.

This clonotype has a count of ten or more. The chain joins TRBV4-2 to TRBJ1-2; D gene uncertain. Deletions cut 1 base from V and 5 bases from J, with 17 bases between. In germline, CDR1 is LGHNA, CDR2 YNFKEQ. The length of the CDR3 is 16 residues. The CDR3 here is CASSQGGFGYGYGYTF. CDR3 nucleotide sequence: TGTGCCAGCAGCCAAGGTGGCTTCGGATATGGATATGGCTACACCTTC.

A few counts support this clonotype. The V and J genes are TRBV7-2 and TRBJ2-2; no reliable D call. Trimming shortened V by 5 bases and J by 5 bases, and 6 bases separated the two germline ends. The CDR3 sequence is 12 residues long. Germline V CDR1 and CDR2: SGHTA, FQGNSA. The CDR3: CASSRFTGELFF. The CDR3, as DNA: TGTGCCAGCAGCCGTTTTACCGGGGAGCTGTTTTTT.

Ten or more counts support this clonotype. The J gene is TRBJ2-1, the V gene TRBV12-3 or TRBV12-4; 9 bases align to TRBD1. The J segment lost 5 bases and the V segment lost 5 bases, leaving 4 bases of the junction unmatched. CDR3 length: 14 amino acids. CDR3 loop: CASSPGTGNNEQFF. The DNA for the CDR3 is TGTGCCAGCAGTCCCGGGACAGGGAACAATGAGCAGTTCTTC.

As to this clonotype: This may stem from a read error, because a much larger clone lies one nucleotide away. The rearrangement links TRBV7-2 to TRBJ1-3; D unresolved. This CDR3 contains 12 residues. Trimming shortened V by 4 bases and J by 2 bases, and 3 bases separated the two germline ends. Germline CDR1 is SGHTA and CDR2 is FQGNSA. The CDR3 region is CASSSTGNTIYF. CDR3 in DNA: TGTGCCAGCAGCTCCACTGGAAACACCATATATTTT.